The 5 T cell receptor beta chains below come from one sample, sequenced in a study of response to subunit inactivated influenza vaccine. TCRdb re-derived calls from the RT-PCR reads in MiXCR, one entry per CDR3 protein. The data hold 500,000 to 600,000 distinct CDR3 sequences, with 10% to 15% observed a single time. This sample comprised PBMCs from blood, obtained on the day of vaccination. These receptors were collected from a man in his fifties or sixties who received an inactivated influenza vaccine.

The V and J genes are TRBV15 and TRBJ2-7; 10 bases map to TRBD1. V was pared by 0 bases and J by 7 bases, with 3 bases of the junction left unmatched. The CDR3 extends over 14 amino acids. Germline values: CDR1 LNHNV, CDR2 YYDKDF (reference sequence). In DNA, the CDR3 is TGTGCCACCAGCAGAGATAGGACAGGGGGTGAGCAGTACTTC. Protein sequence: CATSRDRTGGEQYF.

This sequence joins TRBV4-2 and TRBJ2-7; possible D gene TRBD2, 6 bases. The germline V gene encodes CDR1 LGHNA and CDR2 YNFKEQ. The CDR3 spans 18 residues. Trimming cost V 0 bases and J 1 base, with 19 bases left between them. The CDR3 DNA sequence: TGTGCCAGCAGCCAAGATGAGGGTGGAGGTGCGGGATCCTACGAGCAGTACTTC. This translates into CASSQDEGGGAGSYEQYF.

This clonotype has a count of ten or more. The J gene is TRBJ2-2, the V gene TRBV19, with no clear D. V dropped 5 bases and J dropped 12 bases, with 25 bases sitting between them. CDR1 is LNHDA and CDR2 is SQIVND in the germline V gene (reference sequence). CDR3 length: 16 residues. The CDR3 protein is CASSLNLPSQPTKLFF. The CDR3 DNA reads TGTGCCAGTAGTCTCAACCTCCCGTCCCAACCCACCAAGCTGTTTTTT.

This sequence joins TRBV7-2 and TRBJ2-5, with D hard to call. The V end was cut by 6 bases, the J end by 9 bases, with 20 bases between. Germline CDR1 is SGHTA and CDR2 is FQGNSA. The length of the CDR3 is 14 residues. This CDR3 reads CASSRGRVNWSQYF. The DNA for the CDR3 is TGTGCCAGCAGTCGAGGACGGGTCAATTGGTCCCAGTACTTC.

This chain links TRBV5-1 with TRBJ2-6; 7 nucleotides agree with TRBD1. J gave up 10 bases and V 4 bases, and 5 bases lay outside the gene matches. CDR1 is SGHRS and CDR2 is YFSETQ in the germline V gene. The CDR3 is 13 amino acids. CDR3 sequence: CASSPGQPNVLTF. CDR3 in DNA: TGCGCCAGCAGCCCGGGACAGCCTAACGTCCTGACTTTC.